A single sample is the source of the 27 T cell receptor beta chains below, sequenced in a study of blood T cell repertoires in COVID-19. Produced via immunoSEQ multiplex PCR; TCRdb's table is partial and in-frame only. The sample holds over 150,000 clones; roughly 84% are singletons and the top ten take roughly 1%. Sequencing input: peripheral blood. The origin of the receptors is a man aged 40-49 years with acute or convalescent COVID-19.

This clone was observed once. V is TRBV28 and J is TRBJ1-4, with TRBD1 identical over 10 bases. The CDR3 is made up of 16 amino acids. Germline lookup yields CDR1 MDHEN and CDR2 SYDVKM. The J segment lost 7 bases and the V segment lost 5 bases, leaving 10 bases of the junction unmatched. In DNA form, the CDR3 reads TGTGCCAGCAGTCGGGGGGGGACAGGGGCGAGTGAAAAACTGTTTTTT. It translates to CASSRGGTGASEKLFF.

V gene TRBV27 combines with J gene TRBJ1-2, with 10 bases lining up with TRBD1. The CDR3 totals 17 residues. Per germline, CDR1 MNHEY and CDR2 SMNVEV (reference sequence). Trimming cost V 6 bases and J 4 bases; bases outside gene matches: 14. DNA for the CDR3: TGTGCCAGCAGCCTCTCCGGGACAGGGGCCCGATTCTATGGCTACACCTTC. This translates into CASSLSGTGARFYGYTF.

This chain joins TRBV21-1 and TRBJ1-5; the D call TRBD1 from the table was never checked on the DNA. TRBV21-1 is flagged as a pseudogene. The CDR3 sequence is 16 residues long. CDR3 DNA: TGTGCCAGCAGCAAAGGAGAGGGGGCAGGGAATCAGCCCCAGCATTTT. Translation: CASSKGEGAGNQPQHF.

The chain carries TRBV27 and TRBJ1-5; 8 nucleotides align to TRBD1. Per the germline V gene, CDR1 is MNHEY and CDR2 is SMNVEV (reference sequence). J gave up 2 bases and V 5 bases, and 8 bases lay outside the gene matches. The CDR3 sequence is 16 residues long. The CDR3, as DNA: TGTGCCAGCAGTCCTGGACAGGGTGGGGGCAATCAGCCCCAGCATTTT. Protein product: CASSPGQGGGNQPQHF.

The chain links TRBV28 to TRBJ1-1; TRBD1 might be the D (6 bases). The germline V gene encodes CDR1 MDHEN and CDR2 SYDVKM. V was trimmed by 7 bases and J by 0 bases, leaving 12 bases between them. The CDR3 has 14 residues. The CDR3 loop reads CASTIGTMNTEAFF. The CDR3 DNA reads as TGTGCCAGCACCATCGGGACAATGAACACTGAAGCTTTCTTT.

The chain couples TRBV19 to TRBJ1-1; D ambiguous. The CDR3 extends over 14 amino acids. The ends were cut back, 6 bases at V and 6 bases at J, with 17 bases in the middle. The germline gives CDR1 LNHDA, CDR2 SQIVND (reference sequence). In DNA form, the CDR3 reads TGTGCCAGTAGCCCCGGGAACTGGCCTTCTGAAGCTTTCTTT. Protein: CASSPGNWPSEAFF.

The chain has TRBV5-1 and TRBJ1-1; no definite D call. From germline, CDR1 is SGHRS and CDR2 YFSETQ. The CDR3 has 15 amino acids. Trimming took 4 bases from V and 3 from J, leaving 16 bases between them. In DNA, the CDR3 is TGCGCCAGCAGCGCCCGGGTCCCTGAGGACACTGAAGCTTTCTTT. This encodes CASSARVPEDTEAFF. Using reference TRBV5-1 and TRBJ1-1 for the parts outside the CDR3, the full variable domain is KAGVTQTPRYLIKTRGQQVTLSCSPISGHRSVSWYQQTPGQGLQFLFEYFSETQRNKGNFPGRFSGRQFSNSRSEMNVSTLELGDSALYLCASSARVPEDTEAFFGQGTRLTVV.

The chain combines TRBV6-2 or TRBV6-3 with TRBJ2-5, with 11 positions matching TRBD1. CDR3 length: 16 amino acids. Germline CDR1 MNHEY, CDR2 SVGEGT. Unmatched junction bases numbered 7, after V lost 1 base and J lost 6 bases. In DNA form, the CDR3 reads TGTGCCAGCAGTTACTTCAGGACAGGGGGCGCACAGACCCAGTACTTC. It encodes CASSYFRTGGAQTQYF.

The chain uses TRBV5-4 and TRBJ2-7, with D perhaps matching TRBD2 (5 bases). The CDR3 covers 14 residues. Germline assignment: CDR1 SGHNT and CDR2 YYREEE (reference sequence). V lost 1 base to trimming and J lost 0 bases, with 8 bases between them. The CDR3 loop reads CASSLPGSSYEQYF. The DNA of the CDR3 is TGTGCCAGCAGCTTGCCGGGAAGCTCCTACGAGCAGTACTTC. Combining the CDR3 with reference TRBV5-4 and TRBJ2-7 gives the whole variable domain ETGVTQSPTHLIKTRGQQVTLRCSSQSGHNTVSWYQQALGQGPQFIFQYYREEENGRGNFPPRFSGLQFPNYSSELNVNALELDDSALYLCASSLPGSSYEQYFGPGTRLTVT.

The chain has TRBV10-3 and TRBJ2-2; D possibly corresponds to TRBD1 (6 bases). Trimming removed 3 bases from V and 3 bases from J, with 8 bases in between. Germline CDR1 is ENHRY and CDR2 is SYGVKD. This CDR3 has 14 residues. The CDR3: CAISDRGDTGELFF. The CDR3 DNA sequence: TGTGCCATCAGTGACAGGGGAGACACCGGGGAGCTGTTTTTT.

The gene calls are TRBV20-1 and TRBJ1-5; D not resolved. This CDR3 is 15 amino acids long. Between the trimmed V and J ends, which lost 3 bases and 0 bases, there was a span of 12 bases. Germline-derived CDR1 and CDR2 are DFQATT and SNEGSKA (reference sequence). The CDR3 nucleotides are TGCAGTGCTAGTGGAGGCAGTCCTAGCAATCAGCCCCAGCATTTT. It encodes CSASGGSPSNQPQHF.

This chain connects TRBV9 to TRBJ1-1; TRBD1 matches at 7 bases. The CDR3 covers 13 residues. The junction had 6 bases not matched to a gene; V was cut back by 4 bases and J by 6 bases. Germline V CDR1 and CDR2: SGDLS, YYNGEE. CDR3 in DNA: TGTGCCAGCAGCCCGGGACAGAAGGCTGAAGCTTTCTTT. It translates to CASSPGQKAEAFF. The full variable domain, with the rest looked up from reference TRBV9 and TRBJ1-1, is DSGVTQTPKHLITATGQRVTLRCSPRSGDLSVYWYQQSLDQGLQFLIQYYNGEERAKGNILERFSAQQFPDLHSELNLSSLELGDSALYFCASSPGQKAEAFFGQGTRLTVV.

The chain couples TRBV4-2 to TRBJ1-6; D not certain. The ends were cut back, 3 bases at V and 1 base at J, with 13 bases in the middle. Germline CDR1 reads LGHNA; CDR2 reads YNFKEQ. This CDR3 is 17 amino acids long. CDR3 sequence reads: CASSQTQTRSYNSPLHF. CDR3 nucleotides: TGTGCCAGCAGCCAGACCCAGACACGATCCTATAATTCACCCCTCCACTTT.

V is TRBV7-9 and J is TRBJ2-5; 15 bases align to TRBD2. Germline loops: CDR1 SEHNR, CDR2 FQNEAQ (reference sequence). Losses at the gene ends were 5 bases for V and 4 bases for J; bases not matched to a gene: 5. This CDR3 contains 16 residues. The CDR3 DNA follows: TGTGCCAGCAGCCCGGGACTAGCGGGGGGCGGAGAGACCCAGTACTTC. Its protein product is CASSPGLAGGGETQYF.

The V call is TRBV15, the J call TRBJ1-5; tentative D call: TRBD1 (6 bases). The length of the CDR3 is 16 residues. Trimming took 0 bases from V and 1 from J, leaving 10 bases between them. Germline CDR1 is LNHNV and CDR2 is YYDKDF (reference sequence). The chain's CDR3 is CATSRDKGGSNQPQHF. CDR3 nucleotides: TGTGCCACCAGCAGAGATAAAGGGGGAAGCAATCAGCCCCAGCATTTT.

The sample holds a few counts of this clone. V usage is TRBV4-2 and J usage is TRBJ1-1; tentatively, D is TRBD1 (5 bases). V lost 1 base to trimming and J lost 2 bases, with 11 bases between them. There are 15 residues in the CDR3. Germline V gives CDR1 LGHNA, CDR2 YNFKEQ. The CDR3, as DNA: TGTGCCAGCAGCCAAGGTACAGGTGATAACACTGAAGCTTTCTTT. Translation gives CASSQGTGDNTEAFF.

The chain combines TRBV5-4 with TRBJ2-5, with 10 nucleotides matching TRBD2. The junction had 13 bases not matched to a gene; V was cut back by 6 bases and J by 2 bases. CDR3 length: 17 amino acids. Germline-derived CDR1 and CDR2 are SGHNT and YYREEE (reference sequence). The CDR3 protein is CASTTGPVSGGQETQYF. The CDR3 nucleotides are TGTGCCAGCACCACTGGGCCAGTTAGCGGGGGGCAAGAGACCCAGTACTTC.

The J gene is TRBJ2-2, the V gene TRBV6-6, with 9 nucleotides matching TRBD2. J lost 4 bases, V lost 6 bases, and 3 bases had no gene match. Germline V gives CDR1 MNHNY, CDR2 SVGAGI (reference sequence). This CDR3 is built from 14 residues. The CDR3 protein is CASSPRGGTGELFF. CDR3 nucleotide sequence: TGTGCCAGCAGCCCGCGGGGGGGCACCGGGGAGCTGTTTTTT.

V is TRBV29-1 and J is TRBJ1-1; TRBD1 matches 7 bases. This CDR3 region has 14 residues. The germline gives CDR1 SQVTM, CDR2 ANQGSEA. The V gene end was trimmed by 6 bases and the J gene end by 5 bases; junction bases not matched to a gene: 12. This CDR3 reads CSVPVRDRGTEAFF. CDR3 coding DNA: TGCAGCGTACCCGTCCGGGACAGAGGGACTGAAGCTTTCTTT. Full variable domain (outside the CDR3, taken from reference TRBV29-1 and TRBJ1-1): SAVISQKPSRDICQRGTSLTIQCQVDSQVTMMFWYRQQPGQSLTLIATANQGSEATYESGFVIDKFPISRPNLTFSTLTVSNMSPEDSSIYLCSVPVRDRGTEAFFGQGTRLTVV.

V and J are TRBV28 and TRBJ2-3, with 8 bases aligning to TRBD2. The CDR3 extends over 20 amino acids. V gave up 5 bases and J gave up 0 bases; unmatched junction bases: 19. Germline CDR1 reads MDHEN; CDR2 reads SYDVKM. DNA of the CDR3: TGTGCCAGCAGTCCTCAATTCGGGCGGGGGGAACTCTTTAGCACAGATACGCAGTATTTT. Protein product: CASSPQFGRGELFSTDTQYF.

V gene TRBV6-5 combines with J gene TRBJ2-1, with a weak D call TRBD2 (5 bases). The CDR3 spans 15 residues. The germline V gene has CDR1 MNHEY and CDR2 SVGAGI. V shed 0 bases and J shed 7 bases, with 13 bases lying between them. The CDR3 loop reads CASSYSREWANEQFF. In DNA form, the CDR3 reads TGTGCCAGCAGTTACTCGAGGGAGTGGGCGAATGAGCAGTTCTTC.

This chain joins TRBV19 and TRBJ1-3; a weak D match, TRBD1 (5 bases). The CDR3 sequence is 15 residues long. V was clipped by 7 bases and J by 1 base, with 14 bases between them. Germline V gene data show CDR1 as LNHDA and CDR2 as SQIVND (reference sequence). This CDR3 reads CASTYLQGSGNTIYF. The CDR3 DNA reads TGTGCCAGTACCTACTTGCAGGGTTCTGGAAACACCATATATTTT.

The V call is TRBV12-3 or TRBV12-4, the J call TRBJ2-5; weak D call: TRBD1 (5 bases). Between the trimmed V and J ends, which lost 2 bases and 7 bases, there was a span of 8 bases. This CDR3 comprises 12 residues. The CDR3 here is CASSLQGTTQYF. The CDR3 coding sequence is TGTGCCAGCAGTTTACAGGGAACGACCCAGTACTTC.

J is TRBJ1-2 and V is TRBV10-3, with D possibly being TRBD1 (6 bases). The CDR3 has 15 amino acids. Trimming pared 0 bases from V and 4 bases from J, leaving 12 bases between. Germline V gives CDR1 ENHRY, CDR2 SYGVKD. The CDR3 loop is CAISESRDTSYGYTF. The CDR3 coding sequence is TGTGCCATCAGTGAGTCGAGGGACACGAGCTATGGCTACACCTTC.

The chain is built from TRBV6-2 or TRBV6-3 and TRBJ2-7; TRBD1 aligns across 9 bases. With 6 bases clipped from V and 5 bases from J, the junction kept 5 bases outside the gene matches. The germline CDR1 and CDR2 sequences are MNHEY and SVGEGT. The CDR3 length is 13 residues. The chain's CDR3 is CASSLTGGNEQYF. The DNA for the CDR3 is TGTGCCAGCAGCCTCACAGGGGGCAACGAGCAGTACTTC.

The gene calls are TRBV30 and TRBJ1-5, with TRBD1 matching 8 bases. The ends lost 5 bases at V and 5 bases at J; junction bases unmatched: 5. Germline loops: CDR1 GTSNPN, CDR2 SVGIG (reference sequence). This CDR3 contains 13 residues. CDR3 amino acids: CAWGQGNDQPQHF. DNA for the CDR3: TGTGCCTGGGGACAGGGCAACGATCAGCCCCAGCATTTT.

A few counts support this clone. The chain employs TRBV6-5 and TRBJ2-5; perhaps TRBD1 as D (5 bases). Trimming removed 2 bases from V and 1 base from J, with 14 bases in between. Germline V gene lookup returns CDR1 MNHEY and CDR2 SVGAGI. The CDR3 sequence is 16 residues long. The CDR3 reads CASSYGASIAQETQYF. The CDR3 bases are TGTGCCAGCAGTTACGGGGCTAGTATAGCCCAAGAGACCCAGTACTTC.